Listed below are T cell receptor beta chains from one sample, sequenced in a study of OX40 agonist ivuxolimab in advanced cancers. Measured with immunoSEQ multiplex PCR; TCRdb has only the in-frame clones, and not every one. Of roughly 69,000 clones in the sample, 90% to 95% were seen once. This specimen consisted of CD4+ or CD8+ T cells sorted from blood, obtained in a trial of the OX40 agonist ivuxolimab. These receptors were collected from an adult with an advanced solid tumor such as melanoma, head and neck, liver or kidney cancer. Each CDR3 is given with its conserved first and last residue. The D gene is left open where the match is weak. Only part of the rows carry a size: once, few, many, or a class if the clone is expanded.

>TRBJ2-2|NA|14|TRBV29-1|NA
TGCAGCGTTCTTCAGGCGGGGCGCACCGGGGAGCTGTTTTTT
CSVLQAGRTGELFF
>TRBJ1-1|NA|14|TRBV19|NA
TGTGCCAGTAGTCTTGGACAAGCGGAGACTGAAGCTTTCTTT
CASSLGQAETEAFF
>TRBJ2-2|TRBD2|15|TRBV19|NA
TGTGCCAGTACAGGTGCGGGAGCCATCACCGGGGAGCTGTTTTTT
CASTGAGAITGELFF
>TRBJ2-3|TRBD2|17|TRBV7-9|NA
TGTGCCAGCAGCTTAAGTCCTAGCGGGAGTTTGTTGGATACGCAGTATTTT
CASSLSPSGSLLDTQYF
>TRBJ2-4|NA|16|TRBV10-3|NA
TGTGCCATCAGTGAGAGGACCGAAGAAGCCAAAAACATTCAGTACTTC
CAISERTEEAKNIQYF
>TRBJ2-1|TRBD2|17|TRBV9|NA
TGTGCCAGCAGCGTAGGAGGGGACTACACCCCTCACAATGAGCAGTTCTTC
CASSVGGDYTPHNEQFF
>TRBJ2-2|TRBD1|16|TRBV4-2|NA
TGTGCCAGCAGCCAAAGGACAGGCCCGAACACCGGGGAGCTGTTTTTT
CASSQRTGPNTGELFF
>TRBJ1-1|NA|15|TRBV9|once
TGTGCCAGCAGCCCCACCGGCCTTTTGGACACTGAAGCTTTCTTT
CASSPTGLLDTEAFF
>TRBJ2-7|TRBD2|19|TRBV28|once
TGTGCCAGCAGTTCGGGACAGGGACCAACTAGCGGGAGGACCTACGAGCAGTACTTC
CASSSGQGPTSGRTYEQYF
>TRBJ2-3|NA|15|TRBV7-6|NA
TGTGCCAGCAGCTTGCTGGGGAGTAGCACAGATACGCAGTATTTT
CASSLLGSSTDTQYF
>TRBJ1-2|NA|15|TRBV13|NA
TGTGCCAGCAGCTTAGACAGGAACATTAACTATGGCTACACCTTC
CASSLDRNINYGYTF
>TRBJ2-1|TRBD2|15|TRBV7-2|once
TGTGCCAGCAGCTCCCTGGGACTAGGGGACAATGAGCAGTTCTTC
CASSSLGLGDNEQFF
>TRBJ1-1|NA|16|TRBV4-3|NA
TGCGCCAGCAGCCAAGATGGCAGGATACTGAACACTGAAGCTTTCTTT
CASSQDGRILNTEAFF
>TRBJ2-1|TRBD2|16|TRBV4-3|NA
TGCGCCAGCAGCCAAGATGGTAGCGGGGCGTACAATGAGCAGTTCTTC
CASSQDGSGAYNEQFF
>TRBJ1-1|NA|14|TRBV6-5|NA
TGTGCCAGCACCTCGGGGATTTTGAACACTGAAGCTTTCTTT
CASTSGILNTEAFF
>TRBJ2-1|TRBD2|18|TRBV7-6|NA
TGTGCCAGCAGCGCAACTGGGGGGGACTACAGCTCCTACAATGAGCAGTTCTTC
CASSATGGDYSSYNEQFF
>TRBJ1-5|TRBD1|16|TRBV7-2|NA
TGTGCCAGCAGCTTAGCGTTGCAGGGGGGAAATCAGCCCCAGCATTTT
CASSLALQGGNQPQHF
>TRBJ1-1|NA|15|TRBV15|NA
TGTGCCACCAGCAGAGATCGGTGGACGGGCACTGAAGCTTTCTTT
CATSRDRWTGTEAFF
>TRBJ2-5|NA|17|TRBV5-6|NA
TGTGCCGCATCAGAAGCCCTTCGGGGAAACCAGCAAGAGACCCAGTACTTC
CAASEALRGNQQETQYF
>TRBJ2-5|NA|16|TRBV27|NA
TGTGCCAGCAGTTTATCGAGGACGAGGGGACAAGAGACCCAGTACTTC
CASSLSRTRGQETQYF
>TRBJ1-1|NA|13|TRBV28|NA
TGTGCCAGCAGTTTCAGGAGGAACACTGAAGCTTTCTTT
CASSFRRNTEAFF
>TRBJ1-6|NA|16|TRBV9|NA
TGTGCCAGCAGCGGAACCCAGGTTTCCTATAATTCACCCCTCCACTTT
CASSGTQVSYNSPLHF
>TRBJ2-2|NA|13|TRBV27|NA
TGTGCCAGCAGTTTATGGTTTCGTTCCGAGCTGTTTTTT
CASSLWFRSELFF
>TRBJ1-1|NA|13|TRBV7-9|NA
TGTGCCAGCACCAGACCCTATAACACTGAAGCTTTCTTT
CASTRPYNTEAFF
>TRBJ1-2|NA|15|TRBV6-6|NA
TGTGCCAGCAAAGATAGCCTCTACGATAACTATGGCTACACCTTC
CASKDSLYDNYGYTF
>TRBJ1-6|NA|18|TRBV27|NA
TGTGCCAGCAGTTTAAAGCTGTGGGGTGGGCAGGTTAGTTCACCCCTCCACTTT
CASSLKLWGGQVSSPLHF
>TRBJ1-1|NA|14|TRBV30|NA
TGTGCCTGGTTTTCCAGGGGATATCACACTGAAGCTTTCTTT
CAWFSRGYHTEAFF
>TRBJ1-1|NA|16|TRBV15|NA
TGTGCCACCAGCAGAGATAGACCCCGACAGAACACTGAAGCTTTCTTT
CATSRDRPRQNTEAFF
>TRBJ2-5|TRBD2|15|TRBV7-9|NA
TGTGCCAGCTTGGCCAAACGCGGGAGTTTAGAGACCCAGTACTTC
CASLAKRGSLETQYF
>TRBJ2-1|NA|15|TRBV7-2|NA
TGTGCCAGCAGCTTATTCCCAAGCTCCTACAATGAGCAGTTCTTC
CASSLFPSSYNEQFF
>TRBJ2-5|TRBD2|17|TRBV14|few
TGTGCCAGCAGCCACGACTCCCTAGCGGGGGGCCAAGAGACCCAGTACTTC
CASSHDSLAGGQETQYF
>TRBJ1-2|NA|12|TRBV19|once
TGTGCCAGTAGCTATAGAGGGAACGGCTACACCTTC
CASSYRGNGYTF
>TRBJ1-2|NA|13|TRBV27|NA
TGTGCCAGCTCGTCGGGGGGGCGCTATGGCTACACCTTC
CASSSGGRYGYTF
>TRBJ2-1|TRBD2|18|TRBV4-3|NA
TGCGCCAGCAGCCAAGAAGGACTAGCGGGAGTACCCTACAATGAGCAGTTCTTC
CASSQEGLAGVPYNEQFF
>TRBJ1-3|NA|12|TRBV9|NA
TGTGCCAGCAGCGATTCTGGAAACACCATATATTTT
CASSDSGNTIYF
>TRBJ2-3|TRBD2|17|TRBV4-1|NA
TGCGCCAGCAGCCTAAGGGTACTAGCGGAAATCACAGATACGCAGTATTTT
CASSLRVLAEITDTQYF
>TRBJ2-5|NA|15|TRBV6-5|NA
TGTGCCAGCAGTCCGACCGGCGGGCACCAAGAGACCCAGTACTTC
CASSPTGGHQETQYF
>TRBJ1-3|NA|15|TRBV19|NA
TGTGCCAGTAGTATCACAGGGCACTCTGGAAACACCATATATTTT
CASSITGHSGNTIYF
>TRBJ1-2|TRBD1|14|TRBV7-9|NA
TGTGCCAGCAGTCGGGACAGGGTCGGCTATGGCTACACCTTC
CASSRDRVGYGYTF
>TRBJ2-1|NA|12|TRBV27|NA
TGTGCCAGCAGTGCAAGCGGGAATGAGCAGTTCTTC
CASSASGNEQFF
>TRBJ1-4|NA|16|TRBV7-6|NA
TGTGCCAGCAGCTTTAGTGGTCCGTCCGGGAGGGAAAAACTGTTTTTT
CASSFSGPSGREKLFF
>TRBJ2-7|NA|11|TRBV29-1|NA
TGCAGCGCCAGGACAGTCGGCGAGCAGTACTTC
CSARTVGEQYF
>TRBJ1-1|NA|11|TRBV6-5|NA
TGTGCCAGCCGTGAGGGTCACGAAGCTTTCTTT
CASREGHEAFF
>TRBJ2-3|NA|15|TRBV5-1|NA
TGCGCCAGCAGCTTGGCCGGGGTCGACCCAGATACGCAGTATTTT
CASSLAGVDPDTQYF
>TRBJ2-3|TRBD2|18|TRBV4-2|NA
TGTGCCAGCAGCCAAGAGTCCAGCGGGGGGGCCGTAGGAGATACGCAGTATTTT
CASSQESSGGAVGDTQYF
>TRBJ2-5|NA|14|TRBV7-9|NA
TGTGCCAGCAGCTTAGTTGGGGGTTTCGAGACCCAGTACTTC
CASSLVGGFETQYF
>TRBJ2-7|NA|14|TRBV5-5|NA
TGTGCCAGCAGCTCGACGCGGTTCTCCTACGAGCAGTACTTC
CASSSTRFSYEQYF
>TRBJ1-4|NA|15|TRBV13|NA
TGTGCCAGCAGCTTCTTGGAGACGGGGGATGAAAAACTGTTTTTT
CASSFLETGDEKLFF